The 23 T cell receptor beta chains reported below all come from one sample, sequenced in a study of cytomegalovirus exposure and HLA in healthy donors. The PCR employed 60 Vbeta primers together with 13 Jbeta primers. Some clones are missing from TCRdb's copy, which holds only in-frame ones; the method was immunoSEQ multiplex PCR. This table has more than 100,000 clones, more than 75% appearing once. What was sequenced was PBMCs. The receptor source for this set is a woman in her 50s in good health and CMV-seropositive.

The rearrangement joins TRBV5-1 to TRBJ2-1, with 10 bases identical to TRBD2. The CDR3 totals 16 residues. Germline lookup yields CDR1 SGHRS and CDR2 YFSETQ. V lost 4 bases to trimming and J lost 4 bases; unmatched junction nucleotides: 8. The DNA for the CDR3 is TGCGCCAGCAGCCAGCGGGGGGGGTTATCATACAATGAGCAGTTCTTC. Protein: CASSQRGGLSYNEQFF. Together with reference TRBV5-1 and TRBJ2-1, the CDR3 gives the full variable domain: KAGVTQTPRYLIKTRGQQVTLSCSPISGHRSVSWYQQTPGQGLQFLFEYFSETQRNKGNFPGRFSGRQFSNSRSEMNVSTLELGDSALYLCASSQRGGLSYNEQFFGPGTRLTVL.

This chain links TRBV5-1 with TRBJ2-1; 12 positions match TRBD2. Germline V gives CDR1 SGHRS, CDR2 YFSETQ. CDR3 size: 17 residues. J lost 1 base, V lost 1 base, and 3 bases had no gene match. For the CDR3, the DNA is TGCGCCAGCAGCTTGACTAGCGGGGGGCGATCCTACAATGAGCAGTTCTTC. This gives the protein CASSLTSGGRSYNEQFF. Combining the CDR3 with reference TRBV5-1 and TRBJ2-1 gives the whole variable domain KAGVTQTPRYLIKTRGQQVTLSCSPISGHRSVSWYQQTPGQGLQFLFEYFSETQRNKGNFPGRFSGRQFSNSRSEMNVSTLELGDSALYLCASSLTSGGRSYNEQFFGPGTRLTVL.

J is TRBJ2-3 and V is TRBV5-8, with 8 nucleotides matching TRBD2. Germline assignment: CDR1 SGHTS and CDR2 YDEGEE. The CDR3 extends over 15 amino acids. The ends lost 6 bases at V and 4 bases at J; junction bases unmatched: 10. CDR3 amino acids: CASTLRGGDADTQYF. The CDR3 nucleotides read TGTGCCAGCACCCTACGGGGGGGCGACGCAGATACGCAGTATTTT.

This chain uses TRBV5-6 with TRBJ2-1, with a tentative D call TRBD1 (6 bases). The V end lost 7 bases, the J end lost 0 bases, and 11 bases lay between the germline ends. This CDR3 has 14 residues. Germline CDR1 and CDR2: SGHDT and YYEEEE. The CDR3 coding sequence is TGTGCCAGCCTCGAGGGGGACTCCTACAATGAGCAGTTCTTC. Residues: CASLEGDSYNEQFF.

This clone was seen only a few times. For the CDR3, the DNA is TGCGCCAGCAGCCGGTATGGCGGGACGGCCCCCTACAATGAGCAGTTCTTC. This translates into CASSRYGGTAPYNEQFF. The chain combines TRBV5-1 with TRBJ2-1, with a possible D match to TRBD2 (6 bases). Germline CDR1 reads SGHRS; CDR2 reads YFSETQ. Trimming pared 4 bases from V and 2 bases from J, leaving 19 bases between. The CDR3 has 17 amino acids.

CDR3 DNA: TGTGCCAGCAGCCCAGGGACTCACAATCATGAAAAACTGTTTTTT. Encoded protein: CASSPGTHNHEKLFF. The chain joins TRBV7-9 to TRBJ1-4; tentatively, D is TRBD1 (5 bases). CDR3 length: 15 residues. From germline, CDR1 is SEHNR and CDR2 FQNEAQ (reference sequence). V shed 5 bases and J shed 6 bases, with 16 bases lying between them.

V is TRBV7-9 and J is TRBJ2-2; perhaps TRBD1 as D (6 bases). V lost 7 bases and J lost 0, with 12 bases in between. The CDR3 is 15 amino acids. Per germline, CDR1 SEHNR and CDR2 FQNEAQ (reference sequence). The CDR3 nucleotides are TGTGCCAGCAACTTCGGACAGACGAACACCGGGGAGCTGTTTTTT. Translating gives CASNFGQTNTGELFF.

This clone was detected a few times. The junction departs from germline at one end; a sequencing error may be responsible. The chain uses TRBV7-9 and TRBJ2-3, with 7 bases aligning to TRBD1. CDR1 is SEHNR and CDR2 is FQNEAQ in the germline V gene (reference sequence). The CDR3 totals 18 residues. The CDR3 coding sequence is TGTTCCAGCAGCTCCGCCCTGACAGGGCCCCGTCACACAGATACGCAGTATTTT. As protein: CSSSSALTGPRHTDTQYF.

The chain employs TRBV7-3 and TRBJ2-1; possible D gene TRBD2, 6 bases. This CDR3 spans 14 amino acids. V lost 1 base, J lost 5 bases, and 9 bases lay in between. Looked up from germline, CDR1 is SGHTA and CDR2 is FQGTGA. The CDR3 here is CASSLMREHNEQFF. As DNA, the CDR3 is TGTGCCAGCAGCTTAATGCGGGAACACAATGAGCAGTTCTTC.

J is TRBJ1-3 and V is TRBV2; 9 bases align to TRBD1. The CDR3 runs to 13 residues. Germline assignment: CDR1 SNHLY and CDR2 FYNNEI. V shed 7 bases and J 7 bases; nucleotides not matched to a gene: 5. CDR3 sequence: CASTDGQGNTIYF. DNA of the CDR3: TGTGCCAGCACGGACGGACAGGGGAACACCATATATTTT. Complete variable domain (other parts from reference TRBV2 and TRBJ1-3): EPEVTQTPSHQVTQMGQEVILRCVPISNHLYFYWYRQILGQKVEFLVSFYNNEISEKSEIFDDQFSVERPDGSNFTLKIRSTKLEDSAMYFCASTDGQGNTIYFGEGSWLTVV.

V gene TRBV11-3 combines with J gene TRBJ1-1; a possible D gene is TRBD1 (6 bases). Per germline, CDR1 SGHNT and CDR2 YENEEA. This CDR3 contains 14 residues. V was clipped by 0 bases and J by 3 bases, with 8 bases between them. This CDR3 is CASSLEGTHTEAFF. The DNA of the CDR3 is TGTGCCAGCAGCTTAGAGGGGACACACACTGAAGCTTTCTTT.

J is TRBJ1-6 and V is TRBV7-9; D gene unclear. The germline V and J ends were trimmed by 5 bases and 8 bases, with 10 bases remaining between them. CDR1 is SEHNR and CDR2 is FQNEAQ in the germline V gene (reference sequence). This CDR3 is built from 13 residues. The CDR3 loop reads CASSPRDYSPLHF. The CDR3 DNA sequence: TGTGCCAGCAGCCCACGGGATTATTCACCCCTCCACTTT.

This chain connects TRBV30 to TRBJ1-1; tentatively, D is TRBD1 (6 bases). CDR1 is GTSNPN and CDR2 is SVGIG in the germline V gene (reference sequence). The CDR3 is 13 amino acids. Between the trimmed V and J ends, which lost 6 bases and 11 bases, there was a span of 22 bases. CDR3 nucleotide sequence: TGTGCCTGCCATGGGGCAACAGGGTCCGGCGCTTTCTTT. Its translation: CACHGATGSGAFF.

This chain uses TRBV29-1 with TRBJ1-2; a possible D gene is TRBD1 (6 bases). The CDR3 sequence is 11 residues long. V shed 7 bases and J shed 4 bases, with 10 bases lying between them. Germline values: CDR1 SQVTM, CDR2 ANQGSEA. CDR3 nucleotide sequence: TGCAGCGCTGGACAGTCCTATGGCTACACCTTC. Protein sequence: CSAGQSYGYTF.

The gene calls are TRBV5-1 and TRBJ2-1; tentatively, D is TRBD2 (5 bases). The CDR3 consists of 14 residues. Germline CDR1 reads SGHRS; CDR2 reads YFSETQ. V gave up 4 bases and J gave up 6 bases, with 14 bases separating them. In DNA form, the CDR3 reads TGCGCCAGCAGCGAACATACTACTAGCAATGAGCAGTTCTTC. This translates into CASSEHTTSNEQFF. The whole variable domain, filled in from reference TRBV5-1 and TRBJ2-1, reads KAGVTQTPRYLIKTRGQQVTLSCSPISGHRSVSWYQQTPGQGLQFLFEYFSETQRNKGNFPGRFSGRQFSNSRSEMNVSTLELGDSALYLCASSEHTTSNEQFFGPGTRLTVL.

The chain couples TRBV11-2 to TRBJ2-2; TRBD1 aligns across 7 bases. This CDR3 comprises 17 residues. The V and J ends lost 0 bases and 5 bases, in that order; junction bases with no gene match: 9. Germline-derived CDR1 and CDR2 are SGHAT and FQNNGV. CDR3 region: CASSLDHTGVRTGELFF. CDR3 bases: TGTGCCAGCAGCTTAGACCATACAGGGGTGAGAACCGGGGAGCTGTTTTTT.

The chain recombines TRBV28 with TRBJ2-5, with 8 bases matching TRBD2. Looked up from germline, CDR1 is MDHEN and CDR2 is SYDVKM. The CDR3 totals 17 residues. V shed 3 bases, J shed 2 bases, and the junction held 11 bases outside the gene matches. Written as DNA, the CDR3 is TGTGCCAGCAGTTTTATCAGGCGGGAGGTCCTTCAAGAGACCCAGTACTTC. This encodes CASSFIRREVLQETQYF.

Comment on this clone: Other DNA sequences from this sample encode an identical CDR3 as well. J is TRBJ2-1 and V is TRBV5-1; the match to TRBD2 covers 15 bases. V trimming: 2 bases; J trimming: 7 bases; junction bases outside the gene matches: 1. Germline CDR1 and CDR2: SGHRS and YFSETQ. The CDR3 is made up of 15 amino acids. CDR3 loop: CASSLGLAGGNEQFF. The CDR3, as DNA: TGCGCCAGCAGCTTAGGACTAGCGGGAGGGAATGAGCAGTTCTTC.

The J gene is TRBJ1-2, the V gene TRBV5-6; weak D call: TRBD1 (6 bases). V shed 7 bases and J shed 4 bases, with 20 bases lying between them. From germline, CDR1 is SGHDT and CDR2 YYEEEE. CDR3 length: 15 residues. The CDR3 nucleotides are TGTGCCAGCGGATACTTACAGATAGGGGGCTATGGCTACACCTTC. This translates into CASGYLQIGGYGYTF. The whole variable domain, remainder taken from reference TRBV5-6 and TRBJ1-2, is DAGVTQSPTHLIKTRGQQVTLRCSPKSGHDTVSWYQQALGQGPQFIFQYYEEEERQRGNFPDRFSGHQFPNYSSELNVNALLLGDSALYLCASGYLQIGGYGYTFGSGTRLTVV.

The V call is TRBV29-1, the J call TRBJ2-4; 8 bases fit TRBD2. Trimming cost V 3 bases and J 8 bases; bases outside gene matches: 6. In germline, CDR1 is SQVTM, CDR2 ANQGSEA. This CDR3 contains 13 residues. The CDR3 is CSVDVFGRDIQYF. CDR3 DNA sequence: TGCAGCGTTGATGTATTCGGGAGGGACATTCAGTACTTC. The whole variable domain, remainder taken from reference TRBV29-1 and TRBJ2-4, is SAVISQKPSRDICQRGTSLTIQCQVDSQVTMMFWYRQQPGQSLTLIATANQGSEATYESGFVIDKFPISRPNLTFSTLTVSNMSPEDSSIYLCSVDVFGRDIQYFGAGTRLSVL.

V and J are TRBV7-2 and TRBJ2-5; the match to TRBD1 covers 7 bases. CDR1 SGHTA and CDR2 FQGNSA come from the germline V gene. This CDR3 is 13 amino acids long. With V trimmed by 4 bases and J by 3 bases, 2 bases remained unmatched. CDR3: CASSYDREETQYF. The CDR3 DNA is TGTGCCAGCAGCTACGACAGGGAAGAGACCCAGTACTTC.

The rearrangement links TRBV6-1 to TRBJ2-1, with 7 bases identical to TRBD1. V lost 2 bases and J lost 0; bases outside the gene matches: 1. The germline gives CDR1 MNHNS, CDR2 SASEGT. The CDR3 runs 15 residues. The CDR3 loop is CASSEPGGSYNEQFF. The CDR3 DNA follows: TGTGCCAGCAGTGAACCAGGGGGCTCCTACAATGAGCAGTTCTTC.

This chain joins TRBV2 and TRBJ1-5; TRBD1 is a possible D gene (6 bases). V was pared by 7 bases and J by 2 bases, with 12 bases between. Germline V gene lookup returns CDR1 SNHLY and CDR2 FYNNEI. The CDR3 sequence is 14 residues long. Here the CDR3 reads CASNRELGNQPQHF. CDR3 nucleotide sequence: TGTGCCAGCAACAGGGAGCTTGGCAATCAGCCCCAGCATTTT.